This T cell receptor (beta chain) was sequenced in a study of regulatory T cells in long-lasting Graves disease. General observations from the study: Sample size was small, which may have lowered accuracy.

Remarks on this clonotype: The antigen is undetermined.

Assembly of TCR beta libraries relied on iRepertoire HTBI primers together with Arm-PCR of CDR3 regions. TCRdb re-called the multiplex PCR reads through MiXCR, storing one row per CDR3 protein. The data hold about 430,000 distinct CDR3 sequences, with approximately 16% observed a single time. Germline CDR1 reads SNHLY; CDR2 reads FYNNEI. Between the trimmed V and J ends, which lost 3 bases and 10 bases, there was a span of 4 bases. The length of the CDR3 is 10 residues. As to time point: newly diagnosed GD, antithyroid drugs for less than 3 months. There was RNA extracted from PBMCs, and the TCR library was made from it. These data were also reused for a study on T cells in Graves' hyperthyroidism and ophthalmopathy. From that report: The model's output predicted ophthalmopathy at a median of around 7 months prior to onset.

The clonotype was recovered from a woman between 40 and 55 years old with Graves disease. The material was peripheral blood mononuclear cells (PBMCs), obtained at new diagnosis, from a patient treated with antithyroid drugs. The V gene is TRBV2, the J gene TRBJ2-4; D not resolved. CDR3 loop: CASSDEIQYF. In DNA, the CDR3 is TGTGCCAGCAGTGACGAGATTCAGTACTTC.